This is a list of T cell receptor beta chains from one sample in a study of control samples from healthy donors and cancer patients. The protocol was immunoSEQ multiplex PCR, while the TCRdb copy is restricted to in-frame clones and leaves out a portion. Here the sample spans 160,000 or so clones, 90% to 95% being singletons. The sample was PBMCs. Receptors were obtained from a man in his 60s with colorectal cancer. Each CDR3 is given with its conserved first and last residue. The order of the fields is clone size, D gene, V gene, J gene, CDR3 DNA, CDR3 protein. The D gene is left open where the match is weak. Clone size is shown for a subset of rows, as once, few, many or a class of expanded clone.

abundance: .
d_gene: TRBD1
v_gene: TRBV15
j_gene: TRBJ1-1
CDR3nt: TGTGCCACCAGCAGAGATCCGACAGGGGGCACTGAAGCTTTCTTT
CDR3aa: CATSRDPTGGTEAFF

abundance: .
d_gene: .
v_gene: TRBV2
j_gene: TRBJ1-1
CDR3nt: TGTGCCAGCAGTGAACAGCGAAACACTGAAGCTTTCTTT
CDR3aa: CASSEQRNTEAFF

abundance: .
d_gene: .
v_gene: TRBV5-4
j_gene: TRBJ1-1
CDR3nt: TGTGCCAGCAGCTTGCAGGAGAGGAACACTGAAGCTTTCTTT
CDR3aa: CASSLQERNTEAFF

abundance: .
d_gene: TRBD1
v_gene: TRBV19
j_gene: TRBJ1-2
CDR3nt: TGTGCCAGTAGTATCCCTCGGACAGGGTCAGTTAACTATGGCTACACCTTC
CDR3aa: CASSIPRTGSVNYGYTF

abundance: .
d_gene: .
v_gene: TRBV18
j_gene: TRBJ1-3
CDR3nt: TGTGCCAGCTCACCAGGGACTGGAAACACCATATATTTT
CDR3aa: CASSPGTGNTIYF

abundance: .
d_gene: .
v_gene: TRBV3-1/TRBV3-2
j_gene: TRBJ2-4
CDR3nt: TGTGCCAGCAGCCAAGAGTGGGGAGCCAAAAACATTCAGTACTTC
CDR3aa: CASSQEWGAKNIQYF

abundance: .
d_gene: TRBD1
v_gene: TRBV10-3
j_gene: TRBJ1-2
CDR3nt: TGTGCCATCAGTGACCAGACAGGGAATGGCTACACCTTC
CDR3aa: CAISDQTGNGYTF

abundance: .
d_gene: .
v_gene: TRBV11-2
j_gene: TRBJ1-2
CDR3nt: TGTGCCAGCAGCCCACAAAGGGCTAACTATGGCTACACCTTC
CDR3aa: CASSPQRANYGYTF

abundance: .
d_gene: .
v_gene: TRBV18
j_gene: TRBJ1-4
CDR3nt: TGTGCCAGCTCACCGGGATCAGGGGTTCAAAAACTGTTTTTT
CDR3aa: CASSPGSGVQKLFF

abundance: .
d_gene: TRBD1
v_gene: TRBV19
j_gene: TRBJ2-3
CDR3nt: TGTGCCAGTAGTATAGGACAGGGGACGGATACGCAGTATTTT
CDR3aa: CASSIGQGTDTQYF

abundance: .
d_gene: TRBD1
v_gene: TRBV9
j_gene: TRBJ2-5
CDR3nt: TGTGCCAGCAGCGTCGGGGCAGGGACAGCCCAAGAGACCCAGTACTTC
CDR3aa: CASSVGAGTAQETQYF

abundance: .
d_gene: .
v_gene: TRBV4-1
j_gene: TRBJ1-3
CDR3nt: TGCGCCAGCAGCCAAGATATGGACACCCGAAGGACCATATATTTT
CDR3aa: CASSQDMDTRRTIYF

abundance: once
d_gene: .
v_gene: TRBV11-2
j_gene: TRBJ2-7
CDR3nt: TGTGCCAGCAGACCTGCCGGGACACCCAGCGCCCTCTCACAGTACTTC
CDR3aa: CASRPAGTPSALSQYF

abundance: .
d_gene: TRBD1
v_gene: TRBV24-1
j_gene: TRBJ2-5
CDR3nt: TGTGCCACCAGTGAGGCCGGGACAGGGGGGGCCCAGTACTTC
CDR3aa: CATSEAGTGGAQYF

abundance: .
d_gene: .
v_gene: TRBV5-4
j_gene: TRBJ2-7
CDR3nt: TGTGCCAGCAGCCTCATACGGGATCAGCAGTACTTC
CDR3aa: CASSLIRDQQYF

abundance: .
d_gene: TRBD1
v_gene: TRBV6-2/TRBV6-3
j_gene: TRBJ1-5
CDR3nt: TGTGCCAGCAGTTCCGGGACAGGGGAAAATCAGCCCCAGCATTTT
CDR3aa: CASSSGTGENQPQHF